A single sample gave rise to the 27 T cell receptor beta chains below, sequenced in a study of blood T cell repertoires in COVID-19 (dated by TCRdb to between 2020 and 2021). The library was obtained by the immunoSEQ multiplex PCR assay. In its TCRdb copy, this immuneACCESS table keeps in-frame sequences only and misses some clones. Where compared with another copy, unresolved V genes explain less than half of these, and the others have no known cause. This sample comprises 200,000 to 250,000 clones, approximately 91% of them detected only once. The ten largest clones capture more than 4.5% of the sample. Source material: peripheral blood. These receptor sequences come from a woman between 35 and 50 years old with acute or convalescent COVID-19.

There are a few counts of this clone. The V gene is TRBV2, the J gene TRBJ1-2; a weak D match, TRBD1 (5 bases). The CDR3 consists of 13 residues. The V end was cut by 4 bases, the J end by 2 bases, with 8 bases between. Per the germline V gene, CDR1 is SNHLY and CDR2 is FYNNEI. This chain's CDR3 is CASSAQENYGYTF. CDR3 in DNA: TGTGCCAGCAGTGCACAGGAAAACTATGGCTACACCTTC.

The rearrangement uses TRBV5-6 and TRBJ2-3; tentative D call: TRBD1 (6 bases). The CDR3 contains 15 residues. Trimming took off 2 bases at V and 0 bases at J, with 10 bases between the two ends. Germline V CDR1 and CDR2: SGHDT, YYEEEE. Here the CDR3 DNA reads TGTGCCAGCAGCTTCCTTGGACAGAGCACAGATACGCAGTATTTT. It is translated as CASSFLGQSTDTQYF.

V is TRBV7-7 and J is TRBJ2-2; 7 nucleotides align to TRBD1. J gave up 4 bases and V 2 bases, and 4 bases lay outside the gene matches. This CDR3 contains 15 residues. Germline values: CDR1 SSHAT, CDR2 FNYEAQ (reference sequence). The DNA for the CDR3 is TGTGCCAGCAGCTTAAACGACAGGGTCACCGGGGAGCTGTTTTTT. Translated, it gives CASSLNDRVTGELFF.

This chain joins TRBV14 and TRBJ1-1, with D unresolved. Germline V gene data show CDR1 as SGHDN and CDR2 as FVKESK. The CDR3 extends over 17 amino acids. Trimming stripped 6 bases from V and 0 bases from J, with 20 bases between. CDR3 sequence reads: CASSPTTVRRLNTEAFF. CDR3 coding DNA: TGTGCCAGCAGTCCGACCACAGTCCGGCGATTGAACACTGAAGCTTTCTTT.

This chain uses TRBV5-1 with TRBJ1-2; 7 nucleotides match TRBD1. The CDR3 sequence is 15 residues long. J lost 0 bases, V lost 4 bases, and 6 bases had no gene match. Per the germline V gene, CDR1 is SGHRS and CDR2 is YFSETQ. CDR3 residues: CASSPGTATNYGYTF. Here the CDR3 DNA reads TGCGCCAGCAGCCCAGGGACAGCGACTAACTATGGCTACACCTTC.

This chain joins TRBV2 and TRBJ2-5, with 10 bases fitting TRBD2. CDR1 is SNHLY and CDR2 is FYNNEI in the germline V gene. This CDR3 contains 15 residues. V dropped 2 bases and J dropped 4; count of bases not matched to a gene: 4. The CDR3 loop reads CASSERAGGRETQYF. The DNA for the CDR3 is TGTGCCAGCAGTGAAAGAGCGGGGGGGAGAGAGACCCAGTACTTC.

This chain uses TRBV5-4 with TRBJ2-7, with 11 bases matching TRBD1. Germline-derived CDR1 and CDR2 are SGHNT and YYREEE (reference sequence). V dropped 5 bases and J dropped 7; count of bases not matched to a gene: 14. The CDR3 is 16 amino acids. The CDR3 nucleotides are TGTGCCAGCAGTCGAGGACAGGGGGCTCTGGAAGGGGAGCAGTACGTC. It codes for CASSRGQGALEGEQYV.

The chain employs TRBV27 and TRBJ1-1; 9 bases are a match to TRBD1. CDR1 and CDR2 from the germline V gene are MNHEY and SMNVEV (reference sequence). J gave up 1 base and V 5 bases, and 8 bases lay outside the gene matches. This CDR3 comprises 16 residues. The CDR3 is CASSAHPGQGNTEAFF. CDR3 DNA: TGTGCCAGCAGTGCACACCCGGGACAGGGGAACACTGAAGCTTTCTTT.

The chain recombines TRBV11-2 with TRBJ2-3, with a tentative D call TRBD2 (6 bases). The CDR3 is made up of 14 amino acids. The V gene lost 7 bases and the J gene lost 2 bases, with 13 bases spanning the gap. Germline loops: CDR1 SGHAT, CDR2 FQNNGV. The CDR3 coding sequence is TGTGCCAGCAACGGGGAGGACTACACAGATACGCAGTATTTT. Translated, it gives CASNGEDYTDTQYF.

The chain joins TRBV7-6 to TRBJ1-1, with 8 bases fitting TRBD1. The ends lost 1 base at V and 0 bases at J; junction bases unmatched: 7. CDR1 and CDR2 (germline): SGHVS, FNYEAQ. The CDR3 covers 17 residues. CDR3 sequence reads: CASSLGTGGGMNTEAFF. The CDR3 region has the DNA TGTGCCAGCAGCTTAGGCACAGGGGGTGGGATGAACACTGAAGCTTTCTTT.

The table lists this clone with a count of one. CDR3 loop: CASRATSGGGNTQYF. The DNA of the CDR3 is TGTGCCAGCAGGGCTACTAGCGGGGGAGGAAATACGCAGTATTTT. This rearrangement joins TRBV2 to TRBJ2-3; TRBD2 matches 11 bases. With 6 bases clipped from V and 7 bases from J, the junction kept 9 bases outside the gene matches. Germline V gives CDR1 SNHLY, CDR2 FYNNEI. This CDR3 has 15 residues.

This rearrangement joins TRBV6-6 to TRBJ2-1, with a tentative D call TRBD2 (6 bases). CDR3 length: 15 amino acids. Per germline, CDR1 MNHNY and CDR2 SVGAGI (reference sequence). V dropped 2 bases and J dropped 0 bases, with 8 bases sitting between them. The CDR3 DNA sequence: TGTGCCAGCAGTTACGGGGGGAGCTCCTACAATGAGCAGTTCTTC. Translation gives CASSYGGSSYNEQFF.

This clone was seen just once. The rearrangement joins TRBV30 to TRBJ2-3; D unclear. V shed 5 bases and J shed 6 bases, with 12 bases lying between them. This CDR3 is built from 12 residues. Looked up from germline, CDR1 is GTSNPN and CDR2 is SVGIG (reference sequence). This CDR3 is CAWGKHGDTQYF. The CDR3 DNA reads as TGTGCCTGGGGCAAACACGGGGATACGCAGTATTTT.

The genes are TRBV18 and TRBJ1-5, with D possibly being TRBD1 (5 bases). This CDR3 spans 17 amino acids. The V end was cut by 0 bases, the J end by 0 bases, with 12 bases between. The V gene's germline CDR1 is KGHSH and CDR2 LQKENI. The chain's CDR3 is CASSPPGGSRSNQPQHF. The DNA for the CDR3 is TGTGCCAGCTCACCACCGGGGGGTTCCCGTAGCAATCAGCCCCAGCATTTT.

The chain uses TRBV11-2 and TRBJ2-7; TRBD2 aligns across 10 bases. The germline gives CDR1 SGHAT, CDR2 FQNNGV. This CDR3 is 13 amino acids long. V lost 8 bases, J lost 1 base, and 2 bases stayed unmatched. The CDR3, as DNA: TGTGCCAGCGGACTAGCGGTGTCCTACGAGCAGTACGTC. Protein: CASGLAVSYEQYV.

The rearrangement links TRBV5-1 to TRBJ2-3; D is uncertain. The CDR3 is 12 residues long. CDR1 is SGHRS, CDR2 YFSETQ, per germline. The V end was cut by 4 bases, the J end by 0 bases, with 3 bases between. The CDR3 loop is CASSQSTDTQYF. The CDR3 DNA sequence: TGCGCCAGCAGCCAGAGCACAGATACGCAGTATTTT.

This chain joins TRBV5-1 and TRBJ1-2; TRBD1 agrees at 7 bases. The V gene's germline CDR1 is SGHRS and CDR2 YFSETQ. The CDR3 is 13 amino acids. V was pared by 4 bases and J by 2 bases, with 2 bases of the junction left unmatched. CDR3 sequence (DNA): TGCGCCAGCAGCCAACAGGGGAACTATGGCTACACCTTC. The encoded protein is CASSQQGNYGYTF.

V is TRBV19 and J is TRBJ1-6, with TRBD1 as a possible D gene (6 bases). Per the germline V gene, CDR1 is LNHDA and CDR2 is SQIVND (reference sequence). Between the trimmed V and J ends, which lost 5 bases and 7 bases, there was a span of 18 bases. CDR3 size: 16 residues. Here the CDR3 DNA reads TGTGCCAGTAGTTTTTTTTCAGGGGTTAGGAATTCACCCCTCCACTTT. Translation gives CASSFFSGVRNSPLHF.

The V and J genes are TRBV6-5 and TRBJ2-7; a weak D match, TRBD1 (6 bases). This CDR3 contains 15 residues. V dropped 8 bases and J dropped 2 bases, with 19 bases sitting between them. Germline CDR1 is MNHEY and CDR2 is SVGAGI. The CDR3 loop reads CASAFQGSGAYEQYV. In DNA form, the CDR3 reads TGTGCCAGCGCCTTCCAGGGGAGTGGGGCCTACGAGCAGTACGTC.

J is TRBJ1-2 and V is TRBV14; TRBD1 might be the D (5 bases). This CDR3 spans 13 amino acids. Germline CDR1 is SGHDN and CDR2 is FVKESK. V was clipped by 3 bases and J by 4 bases, with 9 bases between them. The chain's CDR3 is CASSHPGGYGYTF. Written as DNA, the CDR3 is TGTGCCAGCAGCCACCCGGGGGGCTATGGCTACACCTTC.

Only a few counts were recorded for this clone. V and J are TRBV6-1 and TRBJ1-6, with a weak D call TRBD1 (6 bases). Germline V CDR1 and CDR2: MNHNS, SASEGT. The CDR3 runs 16 residues. V was trimmed by 2 bases and J by 3 bases, leaving 11 bases between them. The CDR3 is CASSEWQGNYNSPLHF. CDR3 in DNA: TGTGCCAGCAGTGAATGGCAGGGGAACTATAATTCACCCCTCCACTTT.

The rearrangement links TRBV2 to TRBJ2-2, with TRBD1 as a possible D gene (5 bases). CDR1 and CDR2 (germline): SNHLY, FYNNEI. Trimming removed 7 bases at V and 2 bases at J, with 14 bases between. This CDR3 is built from 15 residues. For the CDR3, the DNA is TGTGCCAGCACGGTGAGACAGTTAAACACCGGGGAGCTGTTTTTT. It codes for CASTVRQLNTGELFF.

The genes are TRBV10-3 and TRBJ1-4; 8 bases fit TRBD1. The CDR3 has 20 amino acids. The junction had 16 bases not matched to a gene; V was cut back by 1 base and J by 3 bases. Germline V gene data show CDR1 as ENHRY and CDR2 as SYGVKD. In nucleotides, the CDR3 is TGTGCCATCAGTGAGTTTCCTGGACAGGGCCATTCTCGGGCTAATGAAAAACTGTTTTTT. Protein sequence: CAISEFPGQGHSRANEKLFF.

The chain combines TRBV7-9 with TRBJ1-4; 10 bases are shared with TRBD1. The CDR3 runs 17 residues. Unmatched junction bases numbered 8, after V lost 2 bases and J lost 5 bases. Germline V gene sequence: CDR1 SEHNR, CDR2 FQNEAQ (reference sequence). The DNA for the CDR3 is TGTGCCAGCAGCTTACAGACAGGGGGCCGAGGGAATGAAAAACTGTTTTTT. It codes for CASSLQTGGRGNEKLFF.

The chain carries TRBV5-1 and TRBJ2-1; 8 bases line up with TRBD1. V dropped 1 base and J dropped 8; count of bases not matched to a gene: 14. The CDR3 loop spans 17 amino acids. Per the germline V gene, CDR1 is SGHRS and CDR2 is YFSETQ. The CDR3 DNA is TGCGCCAGCAGCTTGATACCCGGGACAGGCTCCGGAGATGAGCAGTTCTTC. Its protein product is CASSLIPGTGSGDEQFF.

This chain uses TRBV11-2 with TRBJ2-5; 9 positions agree with TRBD2. The germline CDR1 and CDR2 sequences are SGHAT and FQNNGV. The V and J ends lost 0 bases and 4 bases, in that order; junction bases with no gene match: 12. The CDR3 loop spans 18 amino acids. The CDR3 nucleotides are TGTGCCAGCAGCTTAGAAAGCCTCGCGGGGGGGCCCTCAGAGACCCAGTACTTC. Protein product: CASSLESLAGGPSETQYF.

The V and J genes are TRBV6-5 and TRBJ1-5; possible D gene TRBD1, 5 bases. Germline loops: CDR1 MNHEY, CDR2 SVGAGI. The CDR3 totals 15 residues. Trimming pared 6 bases from V and 0 bases from J, leaving 12 bases between. The CDR3 protein is CASRKTDNSNQPQHF. The CDR3 DNA follows: TGTGCCAGCAGGAAGACGGACAATAGCAATCAGCCCCAGCATTTT.